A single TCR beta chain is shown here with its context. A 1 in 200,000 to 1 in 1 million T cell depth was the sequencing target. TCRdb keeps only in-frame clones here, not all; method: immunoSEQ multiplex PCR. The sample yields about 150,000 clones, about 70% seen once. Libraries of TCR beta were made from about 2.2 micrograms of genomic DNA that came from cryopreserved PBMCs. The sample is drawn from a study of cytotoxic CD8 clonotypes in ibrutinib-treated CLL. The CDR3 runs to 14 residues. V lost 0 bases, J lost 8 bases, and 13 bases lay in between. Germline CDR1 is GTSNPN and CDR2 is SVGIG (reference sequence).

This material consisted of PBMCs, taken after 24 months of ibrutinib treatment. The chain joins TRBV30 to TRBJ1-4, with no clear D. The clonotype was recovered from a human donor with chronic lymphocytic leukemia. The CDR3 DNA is TGTGCCTGGAGTGTAGGCCTGATCGGGGAAAAACTGTTTTTT. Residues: CAWSVGLIGEKLFF.